Detailed here is one T cell receptor beta chain. The antigen is undetermined. PCR used 60 Vbeta primers and 13 Jbeta primers. Assay: immunoSEQ multiplex PCR; the TCRdb copy retains only in-frame clones and omits some. The table lists roughly 40,000 clones, roughly 80% of them singletons, with around 3% in the top ten. This sample was taken from a study of cytomegalovirus exposure and HLA in healthy donors. Study results and caveats: Several top significant clusters appeared, in a later analysis, to be linked to common viral pathogens.

CDR1 and CDR2 from the germline V gene are MGHRA and YSYEKL. V was pared by 0 bases and J by 1 base, with 5 bases of the junction left unmatched. This CDR3 is 16 amino acids long. The chain combines TRBV4-1 with TRBJ1-1, with 7 bases that match TRBD1. The sequencing sample was made of PBMCs. The sequence derives from a man aged 50 to 60 in good health and CMV-seronegative. CDR3 nucleotide sequence: TGCGCCAGCAGCCAAGATAGTAGACAGGGGAACACTGAAGCTTTCTTT. Translation: CASSQDSRQGNTEAFF.